This TCR beta chain was sequenced for a study of blood T cell repertoires in COVID-19. The CDR3 sequence is 14 residues long. Germline V gene sequence: CDR1 SGDLS, CDR2 YYNGEE. V was clipped by 3 bases and J by 5 bases; unmatched bases: 2. Data came from immunoSEQ multiplex PCR; TCRdb stores just in-frame clones and leaves some out. Of 490,000 or so clones in the sample, approximately 90% were seen once. The chain carries TRBV9 and TRBJ2-5; 12 bases agree with TRBD2. The sequenced material came from PBMCs or T cells enriched from blood (not recorded which). This TCR was recovered from a woman aged 60-75 years who had recovered from COVID-19. The CDR3 here is CASSASGGAETQYF. The CDR3 nucleotides read TGTGCCAGCAGCGCTAGCGGGGGGGCCGAGACCCAGTACTTC.